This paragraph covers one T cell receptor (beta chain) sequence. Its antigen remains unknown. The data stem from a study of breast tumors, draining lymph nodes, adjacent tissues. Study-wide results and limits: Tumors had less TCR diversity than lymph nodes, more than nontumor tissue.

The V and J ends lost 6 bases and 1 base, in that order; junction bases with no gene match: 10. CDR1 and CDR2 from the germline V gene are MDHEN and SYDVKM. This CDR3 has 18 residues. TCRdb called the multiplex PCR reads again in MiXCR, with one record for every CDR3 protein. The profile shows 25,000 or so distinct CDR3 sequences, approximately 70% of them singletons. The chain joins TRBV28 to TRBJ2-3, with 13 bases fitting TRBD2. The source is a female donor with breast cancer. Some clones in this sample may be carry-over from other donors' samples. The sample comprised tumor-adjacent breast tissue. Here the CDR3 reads CASRTGTSGIGGTDTQYF. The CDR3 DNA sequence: TGTGCCAGCAGAACCGGGACTAGCGGGATAGGCGGCACAGATACGCAGTATTTT.